The rows below give T cell receptor beta chains drawn from one sample of a study of cytomegalovirus exposure and HLA in healthy donors. The repertoire was sequenced with immunoSEQ multiplex PCR; TCRdb's copy has only in-frame clones and lacks some. The sample includes around 190,000 clones, over 75% seen only once; the top ten take about 2%. The sample consisted of PBMCs. These receptor sequences come from a woman in her forties or fifties in good health and CMV-seronegative. The CDR3 runs from the conserved cysteine through the conserved F or W. D genes are given only for firm matches.

V | D | CDR3
TRBV5-1 | . | CASSRRESGEGSEQFF
TRBV7-9 | . | CSSSPLGTTAGTGELFF
TRBV29-1 | . | CSVPKEDTTVF
TRBV7-9 | . | CASSLGGDGTNEKLFF
TRBV4-3 | . | CASSQDGGNEKLFF
TRBV5-6 | . | CASSDPRGTNEKLFF
TRBV6-1 | . | CASSEGPNHNSPLHF
TRBV28 | TRBD1 | CASRPGPGQGPSYEQYF
TRBV29-1 | TRBD1 | CSVEGQGKNIQYF
TRBV7-8 | . | CASSLQGRNTEAFF
TRBV28 | . | CASSSGPGNQPQHF
TRBV7-8 | TRBD1 | CASSLETGESGYTF
TRBV29-1 | TRBD2 | CSAAWTSGSGGELFF
TRBV12-5 | TRBD2 | CASGLSISGSDGYEQYF
TRBV28 | . | CASSLGIGGMSSYEQYF
TRBV4-2 | TRBD1 | CASSQPLDRGQYGYTF
TRBV30 | TRBD1 | CAWQPFGTGNSPLHF
TRBV6-6 | . | CASCYRGGSYEQYF
TRBV29-1 | . | CSVSRGNTEAFF
TRBV19 | TRBD2 | CASSIMGLAVYNEQFF
TRBV7-8 | TRBD2 | CASSLRGLAGVQLTDTQYF
TRBV20-1 | TRBD1 | CKGQGTEAQYF
TRBV5-1 | TRBD2 | CASSRTSGFYQETQYF
TRBV6-1 | . | CASMGGGGYTF
TRBV6-5 | . | CARRDGINEKLFF
TRBV28 | TRBD1 | CATKTGSMLISGNTIYF
TRBV29-1 | TRBD2 | CSAVRLAGGRYEQYF
TRBV9 | TRBD2 | CASSALAGVNEQYF
TRBV28 | TRBD2 | CASSWGGSSTDTQYF
TRBV28 | . | CASSLGLADLYGYTF
TRBV28 | . | CASSLARGLQFAEAFF
TRBV27 | TRBD1 | CASSSAGTGGAGKLFF
TRBV6-5 | . | CASSYDFTANYGYTF
TRBV5-5 | TRBD1 | CASSPSIGQGYSGELFF
TRBV18 | . | CASSPGHKNTEAFF
TRBV30 | . | CAWSTGSTDTQYF
TRBV2 | TRBD2 | CASGGGLAGVGEQFF
TRBV30 | . | CAWSRQGNQPQHF
TRBV7-7 | . | CASSLGPRSTGELFF
TRBV30 | . | CAWARGLRETQYF
TRBV19 | . | CASSIGEARGNQPQHF
TRBV2 | TRBD1 | CASRQGGAYNEQFF
TRBV5-1 | . | CASSPANTGELFF
TRBV29-1 | . | CRVRGGLDNEQFF
TRBV29-1 | . | CSVEIAAGLVETQYF
TRBV5-6 | TRBD2 | CASSLVGAGGPRSEQFF
TRBV5-1 | TRBD1 | CASSVGQGSGNTIYF
TRBV11-1 | . | CASSRDTQETQYF